The 5 T cell receptor beta chains given below trace back to one sample, sequenced in a study of blood T cell repertoires in COVID-19 (dated by TCRdb to 2020 to 2022). The library was prepared using the immunoSEQ multiplex PCR assay. Here the immuneACCESS table is served through TCRdb, limited to in-frame sequences with V and J called. Missing clones are a known gap in these copies; in checked studies unresolved V genes cover under half, and the rest lacks a known reason. In this sample the table shows around 380,000 clones, more than 75% of which occur a single time. The ten largest make up roughly 1.1% of the sample. Material for sequencing was peripheral blood. The receptors stem from a human donor with acute or convalescent COVID-19. The donor label of this sample is uncertain.

The table lists this clone with a few counts. V usage is TRBV30 and J usage is TRBJ1-2; D is possibly TRBD1 (5 bases). V was pared by 0 bases and J by 5 bases, with 16 bases between. The CDR3 length is 15 residues. Germline loops: CDR1 GTSNPN, CDR2 SVGIG (reference sequence). The DNA of the CDR3 is TGTGCCTGGAGTGTTGCGGGGCCTCGAACTTATGGCTACACCTTC. It encodes CAWSVAGPRTYGYTF.

The chain has TRBV10-2 and TRBJ1-1; possibly TRBD1 for D (5 bases). Germline CDR1 reads WSHSY; CDR2 reads SAAADI. CDR3 size: 13 residues. The ends were cut back, 5 bases at V and 6 bases at J, with 13 bases in the middle. The CDR3 coding sequence is TGCGCCAGCAGTTACGGGGGAGAGGCTGAAGCTTTCTTT. Translating gives CASSYGGEAEAFF.

This clone showed up just a few times. The V call is TRBV4-2, the J call TRBJ1-2, with 7 bases aligning to TRBD1. Germline lookup yields CDR1 LGHNA and CDR2 YNFKEQ. The CDR3 extends over 16 amino acids. Trimming at V came to 0 bases and at J to 8 bases, leaving 12 bases not matched to a gene. CDR3 bases: TGTGCCAGCAGCCAAGAAGGGGGCCCCGGAGCTGGGGGCTACACCTTC. This gives the protein CASSQEGGPGAGGYTF.

The V gene is TRBV9, the J gene TRBJ1-5, with 8 nucleotides matching TRBD1. The V segment lost 0 bases and the J segment 4 bases; nucleotides outside the gene matches: 6. The CDR3 is 16 amino acids. Germline values: CDR1 SGDLS, CDR2 YYNGEE. CDR3 DNA: TGTGCCAGCAGCGTAGAAGGGGGACAGGTGAATCAGCCCCAGCATTTT. Translation: CASSVEGGQVNQPQHF.

The V call is TRBV3-1 (or the pseudogene TRBV3-2), the J call TRBJ1-3, with no clear D. There are 17 residues in the CDR3. V dropped 1 base and J dropped 0 bases, with 13 bases sitting between them. The germline V gene has CDR1 LGHDT and CDR2 YNNKEL (reference sequence). Written as DNA, the CDR3 is TGTGCCAGCAGCCAAGTTCTCCAGGCCAGCTCTGGAAACACCATATATTTT. This sequence encodes CASSQVLQASSGNTIYF.